The 18 T cell receptor beta chains reported below all come from one sample, sequenced in a study of T cell responses to AZD1222 COVID-19 vaccine. Libraries were prepared by immunoSEQ multiplex PCR; TCRdb keeps only in-frame clonotypes and omits some of them. The data show roughly 110,000 clones, 89% seen once. The specimen comprised peripheral blood, sampled on day 0 of AZD1222 vaccination. These receptor sequences come from an adult in good health.

This clone was detected ten times or more. The chain joins TRBV30 to TRBJ2-7; 7 nucleotides match TRBD2. The CDR3 totals 14 residues. With 4 bases clipped from V and 1 base from J, the junction kept 7 bases outside the gene matches. Germline V gives CDR1 GTSNPN, CDR2 SVGIG (reference sequence). This CDR3 is CAWTRGSSSYEQYF. In DNA, the CDR3 is TGTGCCTGGACACGCGGGAGCTCTTCCTACGAGCAGTACTTC.

The chain is built from TRBV7-9 and TRBJ2-6; 7 nucleotides match TRBD1. J gave up 0 bases and V 3 bases, and 8 bases lay outside the gene matches. CDR3 length: 18 amino acids. The germline V gene has CDR1 SEHNR and CDR2 FQNEAQ (reference sequence). The CDR3 DNA sequence: TGTGCCAGCAGCTTGAAGGGGGCTCGCCTCTCTGGGGCCAACGTCCTGACTTTC. Translating it yields CASSLKGARLSGANVLTF. Full variable domain (missing parts from reference TRBV7-9 and TRBJ2-6): DTGVSQNPRHKITKRGQNVTFRCDPISEHNRLYWYRQTLGQGPEFLTYFQNEAQLEKSRLLSDRFSAERPKGSFSTLEIQRTEQGDSAMYLCASSLKGARLSGANVLTFGAGSRLTVL.

Here the CDR3 DNA reads TGTGCCAGCAGCGCTCGGGTGGGTCGAGGGGGCGAGCAGTACTTC. Amino acid sequence: CASSARVGRGGEQYF. V is TRBV5-4 and J is TRBJ2-7; a weak D match, TRBD1 (6 bases). Germline assignment: CDR1 SGHNT and CDR2 YYREEE (reference sequence). Trimming removed 4 bases at V and 6 bases at J, with 20 bases between. This CDR3 has 15 amino acids.

The chain carries TRBV7-3 and TRBJ2-6; D is unclear. Per the germline V gene, CDR1 is SGHTA and CDR2 is FQGTGA. The CDR3 has 14 amino acids. V lost 5 bases, J lost 0 bases, and 5 bases lay in between. The CDR3 spells CASSQYSGANVLTF. CDR3 coding DNA: TGTGCCAGCAGCCAATACTCTGGGGCCAACGTCCTGACTTTC.

The V call is TRBV16, the J call TRBJ2-7, with 9 positions matching TRBD1. The CDR3 contains 13 residues. The V gene's germline CDR1 is KGHSY and CDR2 FQNENV. Unmatched junction bases numbered 4, after V lost 6 bases and J lost 4 bases. CDR3 sequence reads: CASRATGGYEQYF. In nucleotides, the CDR3 is TGTGCCAGCAGAGCGACAGGGGGGTACGAGCAGTACTTC.

The chain joins TRBV28 to TRBJ2-3; D gene uncertain. CDR1 and CDR2 from the germline V gene are MDHEN and SYDVKM. Deletions cut 7 bases from V and 7 bases from J, with 18 bases between. The CDR3 has 14 amino acids. CDR3 coding DNA: TGTGCCAGCACCCTAAAACACTTCAGGAATACGCAGTATTTT. Translated: CASTLKHFRNTQYF.

The chain is built from TRBV6-5 and TRBJ2-2; 9 bases line up with TRBD2. J gave up 1 base and V 6 bases, and 3 bases lay outside the gene matches. CDR3 size: 15 residues. Germline V gives CDR1 MNHEY, CDR2 SVGAGI. The CDR3 reads CASRLAGQNTGELFF. Written as DNA, the CDR3 is TGTGCCAGCAGGCTAGCGGGGCAGAACACCGGGGAGCTGTTTTTT.

The rearrangement joins TRBV5-6 to TRBJ2-2; TRBD1 matches 7 bases. Germline CDR1 SGHDT, CDR2 YYEEEE. With 1 base clipped from V and 5 bases from J, the junction kept 5 bases outside the gene matches. The CDR3 extends over 15 amino acids. DNA for the CDR3: TGTGCCAGCAGCTTGTTGGACAGGATGACCGGGGAGCTGTTTTTT. Translating it yields CASSLLDRMTGELFF.

The chain couples TRBV28 to TRBJ1-2; perhaps TRBD1 as D (6 bases). The CDR3 length is 13 residues. V dropped 3 bases and J dropped 8 bases, with 13 bases sitting between them. Germline V lookup: CDR1 MDHEN, CDR2 SYDVKM. In DNA form, the CDR3 reads TGTGCCAGCAGTTTCGGGGGGCTGAAGGGCTACACCTTC. This codes for CASSFGGLKGYTF.

This chain links TRBV9 with TRBJ2-7, with D perhaps assigned TRBD1 or TRBD2 (5 bases each). Between the trimmed V and J ends, which lost 3 bases and 3 bases, there was a span of 19 bases. The CDR3 runs to 16 residues. In germline, CDR1 is SGDLS, CDR2 YYNGEE. The CDR3 nucleotides read TGTGCCAGCAGCGCGTACCGGGACGCAGGCATCTACGAGCAGTACTTC. Its translation is CASSAYRDAGIYEQYF.

This sequence joins TRBV24-1 and TRBJ1-2; 9 bases map to TRBD1. The V segment lost 5 bases and the J segment 1 base; nucleotides outside the gene matches: 10. Per germline, CDR1 KGHDR and CDR2 SFDVKD. The CDR3 spans 17 residues. For the CDR3, the DNA is TGTGCCACCAGTGGGGGACAGGGAAGAGAGGGTAACTATGGCTACACCTTC. Residues: CATSGGQGREGNYGYTF.

The chain uses TRBV3-1 (or the pseudogene TRBV3-2) and TRBJ2-7, with unresolved D. CDR1 and CDR2 (germline): LGHDT, YNNKEL (reference sequence). Trimming pared 2 bases from V and 2 bases from J, leaving 4 bases between. This CDR3 is 12 amino acids long. CDR3: CASSQLTYEQYF. In DNA form, the CDR3 reads TGTGCCAGCAGCCAATTAACCTACGAGCAGTACTTC.

The genes are TRBV5-3 and TRBJ1-2, with D maybe TRBD1 (5 bases). TRBV5-3 carries the ORF label, with uncertain function. The CDR3 totals 14 residues. V was shortened by 4 bases and J by 6 bases, with 16 bases between the two germline ends. The CDR3 DNA is TGTGCCAGAAGCCGTGGGCCGGGACGAGATGGCTACACCTTC. It encodes CARSRGPGRDGYTF.

This rearrangement joins TRBV28 to TRBJ1-1; no clear D gene. Germline lookup yields CDR1 MDHEN and CDR2 SYDVKM. There are 14 residues in the CDR3. The ends were cut back, 3 bases at V and 0 bases at J, with 8 bases in the middle. The CDR3 here is CASSLVTVNTEAFF. The CDR3 bases are TGTGCCAGCAGTTTGGTGACGGTGAACACTGAAGCTTTCTTT.

This chain uses TRBV18 with TRBJ2-3; D uncertain. The CDR3 runs 14 residues. V was cut by 0 bases and J by 2 bases, with 6 bases left in between. Germline V gene sequence: CDR1 KGHSH, CDR2 LQKENI. The CDR3 spells CASSPPPNTDTQYF. The CDR3 DNA follows: TGTGCCAGCTCACCACCGCCTAACACAGATACGCAGTATTTT.

To note about this clone: At the DNA level, this CDR3 is encoded by other sequences in the same sample as well. The chain links TRBV28 to TRBJ1-6; D uncertain. Germline V gives CDR1 MDHEN, CDR2 SYDVKM. The CDR3 extends over 11 amino acids. The V end lost 3 bases, the J end lost 7 bases, and 1 base lay between the germline ends. This CDR3 is CASSFNSPLHF. CDR3 coding DNA: TGTGCCAGCAGTTTCAATTCACCCCTCCACTTT.

The J gene is TRBJ2-1, the V gene TRBV20-1; 12 bases map to TRBD2. Germline V CDR1 and CDR2: DFQATT, SNEGSKA (reference sequence). The CDR3 is 15 amino acids. J was trimmed by 12 bases and V by 3 bases; bases with no gene match: 12. As DNA, the CDR3 is TGCAGTGCTAGTATCACTAGCGGGAGGAGGGCGGGGCAGTTCTTC. It specifies CSASITSGRRAGQFF.

This clone was counted a single time. This sequence joins TRBV9 and TRBJ2-1; D is unresolved. Per germline, CDR1 SGDLS and CDR2 YYNGEE. V lost 4 bases to trimming and J lost 5 bases, with 13 bases between them. This CDR3 contains 14 residues. In DNA form, the CDR3 reads TGTGCCAGCAGCTATCTTGGCTGGGACAATGAGCAGTTCTTC. It is translated as CASSYLGWDNEQFF. The full variable domain, completed using reference TRBV9 and TRBJ2-1, is DSGVTQTPKHLITATGQRVTLRCSPRSGDLSVYWYQQSLDQGLQFLIQYYNGEERAKGNILERFSAQQFPDLHSELNLSSLELGDSALYFCASSYLGWDNEQFFGPGTRLTVL.